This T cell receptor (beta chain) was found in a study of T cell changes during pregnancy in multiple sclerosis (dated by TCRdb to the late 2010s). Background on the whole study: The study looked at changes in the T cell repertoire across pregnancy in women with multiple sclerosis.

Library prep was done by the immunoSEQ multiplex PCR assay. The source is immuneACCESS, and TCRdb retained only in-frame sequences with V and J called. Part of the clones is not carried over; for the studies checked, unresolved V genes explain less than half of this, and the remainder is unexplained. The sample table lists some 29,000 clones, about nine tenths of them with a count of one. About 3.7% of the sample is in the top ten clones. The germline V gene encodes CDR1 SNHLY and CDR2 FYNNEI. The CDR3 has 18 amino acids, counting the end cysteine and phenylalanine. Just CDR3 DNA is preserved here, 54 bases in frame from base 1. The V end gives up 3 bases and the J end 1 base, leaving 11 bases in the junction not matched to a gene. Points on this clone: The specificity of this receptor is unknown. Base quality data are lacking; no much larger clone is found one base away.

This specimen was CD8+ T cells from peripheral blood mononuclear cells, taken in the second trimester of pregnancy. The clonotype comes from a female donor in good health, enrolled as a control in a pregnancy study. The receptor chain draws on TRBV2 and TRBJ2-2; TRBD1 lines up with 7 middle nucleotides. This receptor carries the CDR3 CASSDRQRDSLNTGELFF. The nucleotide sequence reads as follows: TGTGCCAGCAGTGACCGACAAAGGGACAGCCTGAACACCGGGGAGCTGTTTTTT.